A selection of T cell receptor beta chains follows, all from one sample in a study of T cells in Graves' hyperthyroidism and ophthalmopathy. MiXCR, applied by TCRdb to the multiplex PCR reads, yields one record per CDR3 protein. The sample consists of nearly 600,000 distinct CDR3 sequences, 13% to 15% of them appearing once. Sequencing input: blood. The source of these receptors is a woman in her late teens or twenties with Graves' ophthalmopathy. Each CDR3 is given with its conserved first and last residue. Each record gives: D gene, J gene, clone size, V gene, CDR3 DNA, CDR3 protein. The D gene is left open where the match is weak. Clone size is not always given. Where it is, it says once, few, many or a class for expanded clones.

d_call: -; j_call: TRBJ2-1; clone_size: -; v_call: TRBV27; cdr3_nt: TGTGCCAGCAGTTTACCAGACAATGAGCAGTTCTTC; cdr3_aa: CASSLPDNEQFF
d_call: -; j_call: TRBJ1-2; clone_size: many; v_call: TRBV27; cdr3_nt: TGTGCCAGCAGTTTAGATTCGACCTGGGGCTATGGCTACACCTTC; cdr3_aa: CASSLDSTWGYGYTF
d_call: TRBD2; j_call: TRBJ2-1; clone_size: many; v_call: TRBV7-3; cdr3_nt: TGTGCCAGCAGCACCCAGCGGGAGGGAGAGCAGTTCTTC; cdr3_aa: CASSTQREGEQFF
d_call: TRBD1; j_call: TRBJ2-7; clone_size: few; v_call: TRBV5-1; cdr3_nt: TGCGCCAGCAGCGGGGGACAGGGGGTTTCCTACGAGCAGTACTTC; cdr3_aa: CASSGGQGVSYEQYF
d_call: -; j_call: TRBJ1-1; clone_size: few; v_call: TRBV14; cdr3_nt: TGTGCCAGCAGCCAACTATTGTTTTGGACGGCCAACACTGAAGCTTTCTTT; cdr3_aa: CASSQLLFWTANTEAFF
d_call: TRBD2; j_call: TRBJ2-1; clone_size: -; v_call: TRBV7-9; cdr3_nt: TGTGCCAGCAGCCCCACCCTAGCGGGAGGGCCCGGGTTCTTC; cdr3_aa: CASSPTLAGGPGFF
d_call: TRBD2; j_call: TRBJ2-1; clone_size: many; v_call: TRBV27; cdr3_nt: TGTGCCAGCAGGATCTCTCTAGCGGGAGTCTACAATGAGCAGTTCTTC; cdr3_aa: CASRISLAGVYNEQFF
d_call: TRBD1; j_call: TRBJ2-7; clone_size: many; v_call: TRBV28; cdr3_nt: TGTGCCAGCAGCCGGGGACAGATCTCCTACGAGCAGTACTTC; cdr3_aa: CASSRGQISYEQYF
d_call: -; j_call: TRBJ2-2; clone_size: few; v_call: TRBV18; cdr3_nt: TGTGCCAGCTCACCAAACGAGAGCACCGGGGAGCTGTTTTTT; cdr3_aa: CASSPNESTGELFF
d_call: -; j_call: TRBJ2-3; clone_size: few; v_call: TRBV19; cdr3_nt: TGTGCCACAACAGGGACGGGAAGCACAGATACGCAGTATTTT; cdr3_aa: CATTGTGSTDTQYF
d_call: -; j_call: TRBJ1-5; clone_size: many; v_call: TRBV30; cdr3_nt: TGTGCCTGGAGGAGGGAGGGACAAAACAATCAGCCCCAGCATTTT; cdr3_aa: CAWRREGQNNQPQHF
d_call: -; j_call: TRBJ1-1; clone_size: -; v_call: TRBV9; cdr3_nt: TGTGCCAGCAGCGATACTACAGTCGGGACAAATCGACTAGAAGCTTTCTTT; cdr3_aa: CASSDTTVGTNRLEAFF
d_call: -; j_call: TRBJ2-7; clone_size: many; v_call: TRBV7-9; cdr3_nt: TGTGCCAGCAGCTTAGACTCGACCTACGAGCAGTACTTC; cdr3_aa: CASSLDSTYEQYF
d_call: -; j_call: TRBJ2-3; clone_size: many; v_call: TRBV2; cdr3_nt: TGTGCCAGCACTTATAGTTCAGATACGCAGTATTTT; cdr3_aa: CASTYSSDTQYF
d_call: TRBD1; j_call: TRBJ2-1; clone_size: many; v_call: TRBV6-2/TRBV6-3; cdr3_nt: TGTGCCAGCAATTCCCGGGACAGGCTCTACAATGAGCAGTTCTTC; cdr3_aa: CASNSRDRLYNEQFF
d_call: TRBD1; j_call: TRBJ2-7; clone_size: many; v_call: TRBV28; cdr3_nt: TGTGCCAGCAGTGGACAGGGTCCAAGGGGACCCCACTCCTACGAGCAGTACTTC; cdr3_aa: CASSGQGPRGPHSYEQYF
d_call: TRBD1; j_call: TRBJ1-1; clone_size: -; v_call: TRBV20-1; cdr3_nt: TGCAGTGCTAGACAACCGGGACAGGCGAACACTGAAGCTTTCTTT; cdr3_aa: CSARQPGQANTEAFF
d_call: TRBD2; j_call: TRBJ2-3; clone_size: -; v_call: TRBV5-8; cdr3_nt: TGTGCCAGCAGCCCACCTCGGACTAGCGGGCTAGAGACAGATACGCAGTATTTT; cdr3_aa: CASSPPRTSGLETDTQYF
d_call: -; j_call: TRBJ2-1; clone_size: -; v_call: TRBV4-3; cdr3_nt: TGCGCCAGCAGCCAAGTCATCCTCAGGGGAGGGGAGCAGTTCTTC; cdr3_aa: CASSQVILRGGEQFF
d_call: TRBD1; j_call: TRBJ1-6; clone_size: many; v_call: TRBV5-8; cdr3_nt: TGTGCCAGCAGCTTAGGGACAGGGCTCGATTCACCCCTCCACTTT; cdr3_aa: CASSLGTGLDSPLHF
d_call: -; j_call: TRBJ2-7; clone_size: -; v_call: TRBV7-6; cdr3_nt: TGTGCCAGCAGCTTAGAGAGGTTGGCCTACGAGCAGTACTTC; cdr3_aa: CASSLERLAYEQYF
d_call: -; j_call: TRBJ2-7; clone_size: many; v_call: TRBV18; cdr3_nt: TGTGCCAGCTCACCGCCCGGGACTCCCGGCGAGCAGTACTTC; cdr3_aa: CASSPPGTPGEQYF